These 28 T cell receptor beta chains were all obtained from the same sample, sequenced in a study of T cell responses to AZD1222 COVID-19 vaccine. The method was immunoSEQ multiplex PCR; TCRdb's version includes in-frame clones alone and lacks a portion of them. The sample yields some 150,000 clones, 85% to 95% seen once. Specimen: peripheral blood, collected 28 days after the second AZD1222 dose. These receptor sequences come from an adult who received the AZD1222 COVID-19 vaccine.

The chain couples TRBV5-1 to TRBJ2-2, with D possibly TRBD1 on 6 matching bases. CDR3 length: 16 residues. Germline CDR1 is SGHRS and CDR2 is YFSETQ. Deletions cut 0 bases from V and 3 bases from J, with 12 bases between. The CDR3 sequence: CASSLDGRGYTGELFF. DNA for the CDR3: TGCGCCAGCAGCTTGGATGGCAGGGGTTACACCGGGGAGCTGTTTTTT.

The rearrangement links TRBV2 to TRBJ1-2, with TRBD1 matching 9 bases. Germline V gene sequence: CDR1 SNHLY, CDR2 FYNNEI. The CDR3 contains 14 residues. V shed 2 bases and J 5 bases; nucleotides not matched to a gene: 3. CDR3 residues: CASSERDRGYGYTF. DNA for the CDR3: TGTGCCAGCAGTGAACGAGACAGGGGGTATGGCTACACCTTC.

This clone occurred a few times. The rearrangement links TRBV4-1 to TRBJ1-1; the D is unclear. CDR1 and CDR2 from the germline V gene are MGHRA and YSYEKL. Trimming took 6 bases from V and 8 from J, leaving 16 bases between them. The CDR3 contains 13 residues. The CDR3 is CASRGFQAREAFF. In DNA form, the CDR3 reads TGCGCCAGCAGGGGGTTTCAGGCCAGGGAAGCTTTCTTT.

This chain links TRBV28 with TRBJ1-6, with D tentatively TRBD1 (6 bases). The CDR3 contains 14 residues. V was trimmed by 4 bases and J by 6 bases, leaving 10 bases between them. Germline-derived CDR1 and CDR2 are MDHEN and SYDVKM. CDR3 in DNA: TGTGCCAGCAGTTCGACAGGTAGTAATTCACCCCTCCACTTT. Protein sequence: CASSSTGSNSPLHF. Combining the CDR3 with reference TRBV28 and TRBJ1-6 gives the whole variable domain DVKVTQSSRYLVKRTGEKVFLECVQDMDHENMFWYRQDPGLGLRLIYFSYDVKMKEKGDIPEGYSVSREKKERFSLILESASTNQTSMYLCASSSTGSNSPLHFGNGTRLTVT.

V is TRBV10-3 and J is TRBJ2-1; 9 nucleotides match TRBD2. The CDR3 extends over 15 amino acids. In germline, CDR1 is ENHRY, CDR2 SYGVKD. V was clipped by 11 bases and J by 6 bases; unmatched bases: 14. This chain's CDR3 is CAVDSGRDTVNEQFF. The CDR3 bases are TGTGCCGTAGATAGCGGGAGAGATACGGTCAATGAGCAGTTCTTC.

The V call is TRBV2, the J call TRBJ1-2; tentative D call: TRBD1 (6 bases). The CDR3 length is 13 residues. Germline loops: CDR1 SNHLY, CDR2 FYNNEI. V was clipped by 11 bases and J by 6 bases, with 19 bases between them. CDR3 in amino acids: CAVQVQGRNGYTF. The CDR3 nucleotides are TGTGCCGTACAGGTACAGGGTCGGAATGGCTACACCTTC.

The chain combines TRBV7-2 with TRBJ2-7; 8 bases line up with TRBD1. Per the germline V gene, CDR1 is SGHTA and CDR2 is FQGNSA. The CDR3 has 15 residues. Trimming removed 1 base from V and 7 bases from J; junction bases left unmatched: 9. Here the CDR3 DNA reads TGTGCCAGCAGCTTAGACGGGACAGGAGGCTTGGAGCAGTACTTC. It is translated as CASSLDGTGGLEQYF.

J is TRBJ1-1 and V is TRBV3-1 (or the pseudogene TRBV3-2); unclear D gene. Trimming took off 1 base at V and 4 bases at J, with 7 bases between the two ends. CDR3 size: 13 residues. The germline V gene has CDR1 LGHDT and CDR2 YNNKEL (reference sequence). The CDR3 coding sequence is TGTGCCAGCAGCCAAGGCGGAGGCACTGAAGCTTTCTTT. Protein sequence: CASSQGGGTEAFF.

The chain combines TRBV30 with TRBJ1-2; no firm D call. Germline loops: CDR1 GTSNPN, CDR2 SVGIG (reference sequence). The CDR3 loop spans 13 amino acids. V was clipped by 8 bases and J by 5 bases, with 18 bases between them. CDR3 sequence (DNA): TGTGCCCGGGGTGGGCAGTTCGTATATGGCTACACCTTC. Translation: CARGGQFVYGYTF.

DNA of the CDR3: TGTGCCAGCAGCTCTACAGGGGGAGCGGGTTCACCCCTCCACTTT. Translation gives CASSSTGGAGSPLHF. J is TRBJ1-6 and V is TRBV5-4; 8 nucleotides agree with TRBD1. This CDR3 is 15 amino acids long. The germline CDR1 and CDR2 sequences are SGHNT and YYREEE (reference sequence). The ends lost 3 bases at V and 9 bases at J; junction bases unmatched: 8.

V usage is TRBV6-5 and J usage is TRBJ1-5; D perhaps matches TRBD1 (5 bases). V was cut by 6 bases and J by 0 bases, with 12 bases left in between. CDR3 length: 15 amino acids. Germline-derived CDR1 and CDR2 are MNHEY and SVGAGI. The CDR3 DNA reads TGTGCCAGCAGATCCAGGGATCATAGCAATCAGCCCCAGCATTTT. This codes for CASRSRDHSNQPQHF.

V usage is TRBV2 and J usage is TRBJ1-2, with 10 bases matching TRBD1. The CDR3 totals 13 residues. The germline V gene encodes CDR1 SNHLY and CDR2 FYNNEI. The V segment lost 11 bases and the J segment 8 bases; nucleotides outside the gene matches: 11. The CDR3 nucleotides are TGTGCCGGCGACAGGGGGCTTTTGAGAGGCTACACCTTC. The encoded protein is CAGDRGLLRGYTF.

V is TRBV28 and J is TRBJ2-2; 8 bases agree with TRBD2. Germline CDR1 reads MDHEN; CDR2 reads SYDVKM. The CDR3 sequence is 15 residues long. V lost 4 bases, J lost 5 bases, and 6 bases stayed unmatched. The chain's CDR3 is CASSSSGSGTGELFF. CDR3 sequence (DNA): TGTGCCAGCAGTTCAAGCGGGAGCGGAACCGGGGAGCTGTTTTTT.

The chain joins TRBV28 to TRBJ2-1; TRBD2 aligns across 13 bases. The CDR3 has 15 residues. Per germline, CDR1 MDHEN and CDR2 SYDVKM. V lost 10 bases and J lost 8; bases outside the gene matches: 11. The CDR3 loop reads CATLRGTSGNHEQFF. The CDR3 nucleotides are TGTGCCACCTTGAGAGGGACTAGCGGGAACCATGAGCAGTTCTTC.

The V and J genes are TRBV5-1 and TRBJ2-2; D is uncertain. V shed 3 bases and J shed 0 bases, with 12 bases lying between them. From germline, CDR1 is SGHRS and CDR2 YFSETQ. The CDR3 contains 16 residues. The CDR3 DNA sequence: TGCGCCAGCAGCTATAGCCTCTCCGCGAACACCGGGGAGCTGTTTTTT. This codes for CASSYSLSANTGELFF.

The rearrangement links TRBV11-3 to TRBJ2-3, with 7 positions matching TRBD1. Germline-derived CDR1 and CDR2 are SGHNT and YENEEA. V trimming: 1 base; J trimming: 1 base; junction bases outside the gene matches: 5. The CDR3 runs 16 residues. The CDR3 spells CASSLARGQGTDTQYF. The CDR3 DNA reads TGTGCCAGCAGCTTAGCCCGAGGACAGGGCACAGATACGCAGTATTTT.

The chain employs TRBV19 and TRBJ2-1; D ambiguous. CDR3 length: 19 amino acids. In germline, CDR1 is LNHDA, CDR2 SQIVND (reference sequence). V was cut by 0 bases and J by 7 bases, with 25 bases left in between. CDR3 loop: CASSIDTRPVGRLGNEQFF. Written as DNA, the CDR3 is TGTGCCAGTAGTATAGATACCCGTCCCGTAGGCAGGCTAGGAAATGAGCAGTTCTTC.

The chain has TRBV19 and TRBJ1-3; D gene ambiguous. Deletions cut 4 bases from V and 0 bases from J, with 7 bases between. There are 14 residues in the CDR3. Germline V CDR1 and CDR2: LNHDA, SQIVND (reference sequence). The CDR3 loop reads CASSKVSSGNTIYF. The CDR3 nucleotides are TGTGCCAGTAGTAAAGTGAGCTCTGGAAACACCATATATTTT.

The rearrangement joins TRBV6-5 to TRBJ1-5; no definite D call. Trimming shortened V by 6 bases and J by 4 bases, and 4 bases separated the two germline ends. This CDR3 is 11 amino acids long. Germline V gene sequence: CDR1 MNHEY, CDR2 SVGAGI. The CDR3 DNA is TGTGCCAGCAGGGGGAATCAGCCCCAGCATTTT. The encoded protein is CASRGNQPQHF.

The chain joins TRBV9 to TRBJ2-1, with TRBD1 matching 10 bases. Looked up from germline, CDR1 is SGDLS and CDR2 is YYNGEE. V trimming: 3 bases; J trimming: 8 bases; junction bases outside the gene matches: 8. The CDR3 consists of 15 residues. The CDR3 here is CASSERDRGMYEQFF. The CDR3, as DNA: TGTGCCAGCAGCGAACGGGACAGGGGTATGTATGAGCAGTTCTTC.

This chain uses TRBV12-5 with TRBJ2-1, with 11 bases fitting TRBD1. The V gene's germline CDR1 is LGHNT and CDR2 FRNRAP. Trimming removed 4 bases from V and 4 bases from J; junction bases left unmatched: 6. CDR3 size: 16 residues. CDR3: CASGWGQGEFYNEQFF. CDR3 DNA sequence: TGTGCTAGTGGTTGGGGACAGGGGGAATTTTACAATGAGCAGTTCTTC.

The J gene is TRBJ2-7, the V gene TRBV6-1; D is undetermined. V was cut by 2 bases and J by 0 bases, with 8 bases left in between. CDR3 length: 14 amino acids. Germline CDR1 reads MNHNS; CDR2 reads SASEGT. The CDR3 loop is CASSEQQSSYEQYF. CDR3 nucleotide sequence: TGTGCCAGCAGTGAACAGCAGAGCTCCTACGAGCAGTACTTC.

As for this clone: This specimen includes other DNA sequences encoding the same CDR3. This rearrangement joins TRBV6-5 to TRBJ1-1; the D gene is possibly TRBD1 (5 bases). Germline values: CDR1 MNHEY, CDR2 SVGAGI. This CDR3 is built from 13 residues. Between the trimmed V and J ends, which lost 5 bases and 2 bases, there was a span of 9 bases. The CDR3 reads CASSLQGNTEAFF. The CDR3 bases are TGTGCCAGCAGTCTTCAGGGCAACACTGAAGCTTTCTTT.

The rearrangement joins TRBV18 to TRBJ1-5; weak D call: TRBD1 (5 bases). In germline, CDR1 is KGHSH, CDR2 LQKENI. Trimming removed 2 bases at V and 3 bases at J, with 11 bases between. The CDR3 consists of 15 residues. The CDR3 region has the DNA TGTGCCAGCTCACCAGTCGGGGGGGACAATCAGCCCCAGCATTTT. This codes for CASSPVGGDNQPQHF.

The chain couples TRBV5-4 to TRBJ1-1, with 7 nucleotides matching TRBD1. Germline CDR1 and CDR2: SGHNT and YYREEE (reference sequence). V shed 0 bases, J shed 4 bases, and the junction held 9 bases outside the gene matches. The CDR3 loop spans 16 amino acids. Here the CDR3 reads CASSLEPGQFLTEAFF. The CDR3 nucleotides are TGTGCCAGCAGCTTGGAACCGGGACAGTTTCTCACTGAAGCTTTCTTT.

The genes are TRBV7-6 and TRBJ2-1, with D perhaps TRBD2 (6 bases). The CDR3 is 15 amino acids. Germline values: CDR1 SGHVS, CDR2 FNYEAQ. With 3 bases removed from V and 5 bases from J, the gap between germline ends came to 14 bases. CDR3: CASSFSGGHNNEQFF. The CDR3 coding sequence is TGTGCCAGCAGCTTTTCAGGAGGGCACAACAATGAGCAGTTCTTC.

This rearrangement joins TRBV5-6 to TRBJ1-1; no clear D gene. Trimming cost V 6 bases and J 0 bases, with 9 bases left between them. The CDR3 covers 13 residues. Germline values: CDR1 SGHDT, CDR2 YYEEEE. In DNA form, the CDR3 reads TGTGCCAGCACCTTCCTTATGAACACTGAAGCTTTCTTT. Its protein is CASTFLMNTEAFF.

This chain connects TRBV12-3 or TRBV12-4 to TRBJ2-5; D not resolved. The CDR3 covers 13 residues. V shed 2 bases and J shed 2 bases, with 6 bases lying between them. CDR3 nucleotide sequence: TGTGCCAGCAGTTTATGGAAGCAAGAGACCCAGTACTTC. Its translation: CASSLWKQETQYF.